This T cell receptor (beta chain) was observed in a study of blood T cell repertoires in COVID-19. Study-wide context: Samples representing acute and convalescent COVID-19 were sourced from the United States, Italy and Spain. PBMCs, B-cell-depleted T cells, or T cells provided the cDNA or gDNA that made up the material.

Under the authors' procedure: Nucleated cell counts were estimated from reference gene primer amplification. Method: immunoSEQ multiplex PCR; TCRdb's copy keeps in-frame clones and lacks some. That table furnishes V, J and clone size, whereas the DNA furnished D and trimming. The sample includes tens of thousands of clones, about four fifths seen only once; the top ten take around 27%. The TCR originated in a woman of 80 years or more with active or convalescent COVID-19. The material sequenced was peripheral blood.

In DNA, the CDR3 is TGTGCCAGCGGCCCCTCTGGGGCCAACGTCCTGACTTTC. It encodes CASGPSGANVLTF. This rearrangement joins TRBV12-3 or TRBV12-4 to TRBJ2-6, with D unclear. Trimming removed 8 bases from V and 0 bases from J, with 5 bases in between. CDR3 length equals 13 residues.